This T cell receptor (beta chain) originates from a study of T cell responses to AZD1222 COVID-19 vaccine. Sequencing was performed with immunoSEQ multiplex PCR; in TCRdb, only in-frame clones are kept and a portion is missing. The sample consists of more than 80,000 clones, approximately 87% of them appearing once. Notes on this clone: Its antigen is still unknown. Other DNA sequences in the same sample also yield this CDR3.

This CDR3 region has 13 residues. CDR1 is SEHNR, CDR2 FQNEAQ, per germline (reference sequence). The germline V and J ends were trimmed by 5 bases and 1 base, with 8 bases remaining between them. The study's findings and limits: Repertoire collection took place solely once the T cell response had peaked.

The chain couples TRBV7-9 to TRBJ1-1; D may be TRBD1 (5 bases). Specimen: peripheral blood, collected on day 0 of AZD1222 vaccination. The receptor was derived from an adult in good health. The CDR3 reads CASSLQGNTEAFF. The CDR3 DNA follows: TGTGCCAGCAGCCTTCAGGGGAACACTGAAGCTTTCTTT. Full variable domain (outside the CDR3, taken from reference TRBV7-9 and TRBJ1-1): DTGVSQNPRHKITKRGQNVTFRCDPISEHNRLYWYRQTLGQGPEFLTYFQNEAQLEKSRLLSDRFSAERPKGSFSTLEIQRTEQGDSAMYLCASSLQGNTEAFFGQGTRLTVV.